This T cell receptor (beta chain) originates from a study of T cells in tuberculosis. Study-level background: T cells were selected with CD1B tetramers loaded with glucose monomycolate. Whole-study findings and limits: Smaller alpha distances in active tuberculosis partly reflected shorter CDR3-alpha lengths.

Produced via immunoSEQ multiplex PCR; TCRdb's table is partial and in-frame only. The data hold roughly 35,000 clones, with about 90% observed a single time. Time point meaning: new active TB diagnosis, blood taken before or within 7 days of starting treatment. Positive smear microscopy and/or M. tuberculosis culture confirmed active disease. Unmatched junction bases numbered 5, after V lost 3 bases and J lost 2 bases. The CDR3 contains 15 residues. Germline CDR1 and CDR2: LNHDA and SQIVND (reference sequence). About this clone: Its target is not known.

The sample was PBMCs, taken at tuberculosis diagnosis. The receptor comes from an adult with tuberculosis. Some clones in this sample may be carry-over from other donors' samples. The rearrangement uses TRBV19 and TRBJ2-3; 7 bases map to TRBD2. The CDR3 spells CASSIAGRATDTQYF. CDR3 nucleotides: TGTGCCAGTAGTATTGCGGGGAGGGCCACAGATACGCAGTATTTT.